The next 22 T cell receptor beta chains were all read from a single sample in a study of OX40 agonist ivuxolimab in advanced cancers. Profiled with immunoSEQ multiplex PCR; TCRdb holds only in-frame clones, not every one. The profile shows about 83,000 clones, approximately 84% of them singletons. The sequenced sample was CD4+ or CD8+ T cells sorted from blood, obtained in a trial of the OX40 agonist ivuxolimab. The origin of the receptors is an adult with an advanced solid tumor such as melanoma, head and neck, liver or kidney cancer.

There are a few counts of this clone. This CDR3 is CASSSGSGYNEQFF. In nucleotides, the CDR3 is TGTGCCAGCAGCTCGGGTAGCGGTTACAATGAGCAGTTCTTC. V and J are TRBV7-9 and TRBJ2-1; TRBD2 might be the D (6 bases). This CDR3 is built from 14 residues. The germline CDR1 and CDR2 sequences are SEHNR and FQNEAQ (reference sequence). The V and J ends lost 4 bases and 4 bases respectively, with 11 bases between them.

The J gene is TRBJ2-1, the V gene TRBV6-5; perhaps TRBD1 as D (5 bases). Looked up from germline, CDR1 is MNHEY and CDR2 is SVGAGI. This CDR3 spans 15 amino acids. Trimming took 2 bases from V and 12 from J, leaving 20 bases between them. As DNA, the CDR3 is TGTGCCAGCAGTTACACCGACAGTCCACTCAAAGGGCAGTTCTTC. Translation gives CASSYTDSPLKGQFF.

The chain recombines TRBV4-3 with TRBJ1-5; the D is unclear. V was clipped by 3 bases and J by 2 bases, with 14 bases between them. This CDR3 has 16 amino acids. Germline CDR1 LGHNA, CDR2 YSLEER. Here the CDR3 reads CASSHSLRSGNQPQHF. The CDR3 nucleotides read TGCGCCAGCAGCCACTCCCTAAGGTCCGGCAATCAGCCCCAGCATTTT.

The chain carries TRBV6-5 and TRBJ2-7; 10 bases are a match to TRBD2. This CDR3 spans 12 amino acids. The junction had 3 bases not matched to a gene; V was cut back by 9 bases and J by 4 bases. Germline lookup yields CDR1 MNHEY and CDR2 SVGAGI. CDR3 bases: TGTGCCAGTAGGACTAGCGGTTACGAGCAGTACTTC. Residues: CASRTSGYEQYF.

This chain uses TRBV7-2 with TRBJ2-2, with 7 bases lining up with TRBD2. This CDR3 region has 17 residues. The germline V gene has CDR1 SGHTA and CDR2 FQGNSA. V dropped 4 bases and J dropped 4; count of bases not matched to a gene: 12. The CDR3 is CASSSPRGSGPTGELFF. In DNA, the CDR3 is TGTGCCAGCAGCTCCCCTCGCGGGAGTGGTCCCACCGGGGAGCTGTTTTTT. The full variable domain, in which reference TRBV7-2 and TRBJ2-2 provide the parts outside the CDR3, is GAGVSQSPSNKVTEKGKDVELRCDPISGHTALYWYRQSLGQGLEFLIYFQGNSAPDKSGLPSDRFSAERTGGSVSTLTIQRTQQEDSAVYLCASSSPRGSGPTGELFFGEGSRLTVL.

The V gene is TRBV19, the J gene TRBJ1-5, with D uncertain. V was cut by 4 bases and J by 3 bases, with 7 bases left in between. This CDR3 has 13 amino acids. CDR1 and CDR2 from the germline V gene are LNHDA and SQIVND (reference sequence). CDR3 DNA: TGTGCCAGTAGTAAGCAGGACAATCAGCCCCAGCATTTT. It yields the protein CASSKQDNQPQHF. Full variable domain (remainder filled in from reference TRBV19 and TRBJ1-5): DGGITQSPKYLFRKEGQNVTLSCEQNLNHDAMYWYRQDPGQGLRLIYYSQIVNDFQKGDIAEGYSVSREKKESFPLTVTSAQKNPTAFYLCASSKQDNQPQHFGDGTRLSIL.

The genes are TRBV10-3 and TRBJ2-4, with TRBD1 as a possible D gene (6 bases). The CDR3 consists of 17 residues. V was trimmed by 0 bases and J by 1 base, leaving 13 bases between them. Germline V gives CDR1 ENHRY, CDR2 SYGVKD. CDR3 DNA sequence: TGTGCCATCAGTGAGTCGGCAGGGGCCGTGGCCAAAAACATTCAGTACTTC. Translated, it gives CAISESAGAVAKNIQYF.

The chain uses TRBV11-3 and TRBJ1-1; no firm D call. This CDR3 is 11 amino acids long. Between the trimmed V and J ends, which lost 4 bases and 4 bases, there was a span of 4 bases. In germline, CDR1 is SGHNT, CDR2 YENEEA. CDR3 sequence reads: CASSSTTEAFF. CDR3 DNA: TGTGCCAGCAGCTCTACCACTGAAGCTTTCTTT.

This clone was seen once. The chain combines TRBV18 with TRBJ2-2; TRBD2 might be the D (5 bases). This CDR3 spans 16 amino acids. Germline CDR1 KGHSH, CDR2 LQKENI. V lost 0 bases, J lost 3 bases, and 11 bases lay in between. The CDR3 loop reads CASSPPGRVDTGELFF. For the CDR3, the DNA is TGTGCCAGCTCACCACCGGGGAGAGTCGACACCGGGGAGCTGTTTTTT. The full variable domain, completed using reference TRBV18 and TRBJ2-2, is NAGVMQNPRHLVRRRGQEARLRCSPMKGHSHVYWYRQLPEEGLKFMVYLQKENIIDESGMPKERFSAEFPKEGPSILRIQQVVRGDSAAYFCASSPPGRVDTGELFFGEGSRLTVL.

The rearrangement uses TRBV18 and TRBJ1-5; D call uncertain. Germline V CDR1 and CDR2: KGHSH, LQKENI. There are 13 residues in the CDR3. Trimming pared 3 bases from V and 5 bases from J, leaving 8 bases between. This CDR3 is CASSPFGDQPQHF. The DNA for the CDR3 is TGTGCCAGCTCACCTTTTGGGGATCAGCCCCAGCATTTT. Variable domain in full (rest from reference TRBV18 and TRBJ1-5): NAGVMQNPRHLVRRRGQEARLRCSPMKGHSHVYWYRQLPEEGLKFMVYLQKENIIDESGMPKERFSAEFPKEGPSILRIQQVVRGDSAAYFCASSPFGDQPQHFGDGTRLSIL.

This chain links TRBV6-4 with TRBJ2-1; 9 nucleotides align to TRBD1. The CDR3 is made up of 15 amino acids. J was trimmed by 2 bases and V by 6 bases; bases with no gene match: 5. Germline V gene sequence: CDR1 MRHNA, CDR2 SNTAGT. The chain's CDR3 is CASSAGTGTYNEQFF. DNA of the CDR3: TGTGCCAGCAGCGCCGGGACAGGGACCTACAATGAGCAGTTCTTC.

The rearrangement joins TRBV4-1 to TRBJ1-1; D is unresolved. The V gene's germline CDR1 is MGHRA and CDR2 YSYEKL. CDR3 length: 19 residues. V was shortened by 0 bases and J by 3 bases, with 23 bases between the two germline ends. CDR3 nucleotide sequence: TGCGCCAGCAGCCAAGAAGCCCTCCGGGCCCCCACCGCCGACACTGAAGCTTTCTTT. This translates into CASSQEALRAPTADTEAFF.

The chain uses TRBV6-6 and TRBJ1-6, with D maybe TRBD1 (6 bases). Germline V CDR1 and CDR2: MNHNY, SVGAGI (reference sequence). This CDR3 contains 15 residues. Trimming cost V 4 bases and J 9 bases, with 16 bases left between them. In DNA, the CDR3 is TGTGCCAGCAGTTCCTCCCCAGGGGTGGGTTCACCCCTCCACTTT. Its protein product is CASSSSPGVGSPLHF.

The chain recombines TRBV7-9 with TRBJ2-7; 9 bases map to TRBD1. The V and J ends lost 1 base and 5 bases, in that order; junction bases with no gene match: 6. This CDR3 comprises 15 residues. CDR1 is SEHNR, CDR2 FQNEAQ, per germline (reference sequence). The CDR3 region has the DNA TGTGCCAGCAGCTTAGGGGACAGGGATCCCAACGAGCAGTACTTC. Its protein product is CASSLGDRDPNEQYF.

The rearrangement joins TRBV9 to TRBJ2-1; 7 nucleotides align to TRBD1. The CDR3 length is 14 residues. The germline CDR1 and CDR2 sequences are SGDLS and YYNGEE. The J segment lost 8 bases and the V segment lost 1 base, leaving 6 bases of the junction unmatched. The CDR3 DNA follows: TGTGCCAGCAGCGTACCGGGACAGTCCCATGAGCAGTTCTTC. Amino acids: CASSVPGQSHEQFF.

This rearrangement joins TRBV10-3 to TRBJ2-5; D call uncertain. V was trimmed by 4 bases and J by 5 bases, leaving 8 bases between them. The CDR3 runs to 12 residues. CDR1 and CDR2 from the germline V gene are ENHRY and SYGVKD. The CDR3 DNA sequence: TGTGCCATCAGTGCGGTTGGGGAGACCCAGTACTTC. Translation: CAISAVGETQYF.

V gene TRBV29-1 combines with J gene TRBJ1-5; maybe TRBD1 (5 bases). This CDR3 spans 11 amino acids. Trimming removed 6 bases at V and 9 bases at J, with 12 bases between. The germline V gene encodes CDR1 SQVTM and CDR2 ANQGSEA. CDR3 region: CSVSLGGPQHF. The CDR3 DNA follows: TGCAGCGTGAGCCTGGGGGGGCCCCAGCATTTT.

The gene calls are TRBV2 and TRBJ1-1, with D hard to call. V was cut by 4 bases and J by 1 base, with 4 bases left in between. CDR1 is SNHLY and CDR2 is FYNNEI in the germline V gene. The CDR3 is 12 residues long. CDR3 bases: TGTGCCAGCAGTGTTCGGAACACTGAAGCTTTCTTT. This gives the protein CASSVRNTEAFF.

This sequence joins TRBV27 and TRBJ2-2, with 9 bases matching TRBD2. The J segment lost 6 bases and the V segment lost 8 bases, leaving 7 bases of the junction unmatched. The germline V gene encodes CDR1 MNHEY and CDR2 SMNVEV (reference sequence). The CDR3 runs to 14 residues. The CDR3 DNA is TGTGCCAGCTCGCAGCGGGGGGAACCCGGGGAGCTGTTTTTT. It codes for CASSQRGEPGELFF.

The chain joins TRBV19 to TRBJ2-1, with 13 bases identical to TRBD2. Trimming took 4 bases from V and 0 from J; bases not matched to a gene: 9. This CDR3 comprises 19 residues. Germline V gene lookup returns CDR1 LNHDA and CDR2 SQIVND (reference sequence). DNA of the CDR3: TGTGCCAGTAGTACCCCGGGACTAGCGGGGTGGAGCTCCTACAATGAGCAGTTCTTC. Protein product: CASSTPGLAGWSSYNEQFF.

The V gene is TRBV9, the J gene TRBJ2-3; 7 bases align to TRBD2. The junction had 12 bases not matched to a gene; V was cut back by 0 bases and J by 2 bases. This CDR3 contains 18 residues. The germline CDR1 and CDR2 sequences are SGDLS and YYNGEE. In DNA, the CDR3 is TGTGCCAGCAGCGTAGAACCCCCCCGGCGGGGGAACACAGATACGCAGTATTTT. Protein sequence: CASSVEPPRRGNTDTQYF. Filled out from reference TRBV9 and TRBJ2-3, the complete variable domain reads DSGVTQTPKHLITATGQRVTLRCSPRSGDLSVYWYQQSLDQGLQFLIQYYNGEERAKGNILERFSAQQFPDLHSELNLSSLELGDSALYFCASSVEPPRRGNTDTQYFGPGTRLTVL.

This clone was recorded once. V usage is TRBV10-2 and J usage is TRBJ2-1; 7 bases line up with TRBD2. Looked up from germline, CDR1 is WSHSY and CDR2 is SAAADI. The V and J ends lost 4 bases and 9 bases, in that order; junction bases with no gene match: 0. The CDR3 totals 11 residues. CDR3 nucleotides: TGCGCCAGCAGTGCGGGAGGTGAGCAGTTCTTC. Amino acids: CASSAGGEQFF.